This TCR beta chain was found in a study of blood T cell repertoires in COVID-19. Study-wide background: There were acute and convalescent COVID-19 samples, and they came from the United States, Italy and Spain. PBMCs, B-cell-depleted T cells, or T cells provided the cDNA or gDNA that made up the material.

CDR3 size: 18 residues. Germline CDR1 reads LGHNA; CDR2 reads YNFKEQ. Trimming cost V 0 bases and J 0 bases, with 15 bases left between them. Original handling: Reference gene primer amplification gave estimated nucleated cell counts. The assay was immunoSEQ multiplex PCR, and TCRdb's table has in-frame clones only and misses some. The V and J calls and clone size were taken over from that table, and D and trimming were inferred from the DNA. The sample lists about 80,000 clones, less than 85% seen once, with about 16% in the top ten. The origin of this receptor is a man in his 70s with active or convalescent COVID-19. The chain employs TRBV4-2 and TRBJ2-1, with a tentative D call TRBD2 (5 bases). The sequenced sample was peripheral blood. The CDR3 DNA is TGTGCCAGCAGCCAAGAACCGAGGGTACAAAGCTCCTACAATGAGCAGTTCTTC. Translated, it gives CASSQEPRVQSSYNEQFF.